The 14 T cell receptor beta chains listed next were all sequenced from one sample in a study of cytotoxic CD8 clonotypes in ibrutinib-treated CLL. Profiled with immunoSEQ multiplex PCR; TCRdb holds only in-frame clones, not every one. The data show 150,000 or so clones, with 70% to 90% seen just once and approximately 3% held by the top ten. Material: PBMCs, obtained at disease progression, from a patient treated with ibrutinib. These receptors came from a human donor with chronic lymphocytic leukemia.

This chain connects TRBV9 to TRBJ1-3; D is unresolved. The CDR3 totals 15 residues. V shed 0 bases and J shed 0 bases, with 7 bases lying between them. In germline, CDR1 is SGDLS, CDR2 YYNGEE. In DNA form, the CDR3 reads TGTGCCAGCAGCGTAGCTATGGGCTCTGGAAACACCATATATTTT. Encoded protein: CASSVAMGSGNTIYF.

This clone was detected only a few times. The chain recombines TRBV11-2 with TRBJ2-5; tentative D call: TRBD1 (6 bases). Between the trimmed V and J ends, which lost 3 bases and 3 bases, there was a span of 11 bases. Germline assignment: CDR1 SGHAT and CDR2 FQNNGV. CDR3 length equals 14 residues. The chain's CDR3 is CASSLWTEEETQYF. The CDR3 DNA is TGTGCCAGCAGCTTGTGGACAGAAGAAGAGACCCAGTACTTC.

The V call is TRBV7-3, the J call TRBJ1-2; the match to TRBD1 covers 7 bases. Per germline, CDR1 SGHTA and CDR2 FQGTGA. The CDR3 spans 16 residues. V was pared by 5 bases and J by 4 bases, with 13 bases of the junction left unmatched. CDR3 in DNA: TGTGCCAGCAGCCCAGGGGCAGGGGGAATCGCCTATGGCTACACCTTC. This gives the protein CASSPGAGGIAYGYTF.

Written as DNA, the CDR3 is TGTGCCAGCAGCTTTCACAGGGGGCCCGGAAGCACTAATGAAAAACTGTTTTTT. It is translated as CASSFHRGPGSTNEKLFF. The V gene is TRBV11-3, the J gene TRBJ1-4, with TRBD1 matching 9 bases. The germline V gene encodes CDR1 SGHNT and CDR2 YENEEA. V lost 3 bases to trimming and J lost 2 bases; unmatched junction nucleotides: 10. This CDR3 has 18 amino acids.

The V call is TRBV7-9, the J call TRBJ2-3, with 8 bases that match TRBD1. This CDR3 spans 15 amino acids. With V trimmed by 5 bases and J by 3 bases, 7 bases remained unmatched. CDR1 is SEHNR, CDR2 FQNEAQ, per germline (reference sequence). The CDR3 loop is CASSRRDRSTDTQYF. The CDR3 region has the DNA TGTGCCAGCAGCCGGAGGGACAGGTCAACAGATACGCAGTATTTT.

The rearrangement uses TRBV6-5 and TRBJ1-1, with TRBD1 identical over 10 bases. Germline values: CDR1 MNHEY, CDR2 SVGAGI. V was pared by 4 bases and J by 4 bases, with 9 bases of the junction left unmatched. CDR3 length equals 16 residues. The CDR3, as DNA: TGTGCCAGCAGTTCCGATCGGACAGGGGGTGCCACTGAAGCTTTCTTT. Translation: CASSSDRTGGATEAFF.

The chain recombines TRBV4-1 with TRBJ2-2; D remains unclear. Trimming took 0 bases from V and 3 from J, leaving 11 bases between them. This CDR3 contains 16 residues. Germline values: CDR1 MGHRA, CDR2 YSYEKL. The CDR3 sequence: CASSQDQSEDTGELFF. For the CDR3, the DNA is TGCGCCAGCAGCCAAGATCAGTCCGAAGACACCGGGGAGCTGTTTTTT.

The chain carries TRBV27 and TRBJ2-1; D unresolved. The V gene's germline CDR1 is MNHEY and CDR2 SMNVEV (reference sequence). This CDR3 has 13 amino acids. Trimming left V 1 base short and J 12 bases short, with 13 bases between. CDR3 DNA: TGTGCCAGCAGTTTATTAGGCCCGTATAGGCAGTTCTTC. It codes for CASSLLGPYRQFF.

This chain connects TRBV2 to TRBJ2-5; 13 bases are a match to TRBD2. V lost 10 bases, J lost 3 bases, and 8 bases stayed unmatched. Germline lookup yields CDR1 SNHLY and CDR2 FYNNEI. The CDR3 loop spans 15 amino acids. The CDR3: CATVPGTSGKETQYF. CDR3 DNA sequence: TGTGCCACTGTTCCCGGGACTAGCGGGAAAGAGACCCAGTACTTC.

This chain connects TRBV30 to TRBJ1-1, with TRBD1 as a possible D gene (5 bases). Germline CDR1 and CDR2: GTSNPN and SVGIG (reference sequence). V was cut by 1 base and J by 3 bases, with 15 bases left in between. This CDR3 is built from 15 residues. CDR3 DNA: TGTGCCTGGAGTGGGGGGTGGGGCGGGCACACTGAAGCTTTCTTT. Translating gives CAWSGGWGGHTEAFF.

This chain joins TRBV6-1 and TRBJ1-5; no clear D. Germline V CDR1 and CDR2: MNHNS, SASEGT. With 7 bases removed from V and 0 bases from J, the gap between germline ends came to 7 bases. CDR3 size: 13 residues. CDR3 DNA sequence: TGTGCCAGCACCTTTTATAGCAATCAGCCCCAGCATTTT. It encodes CASTFYSNQPQHF.

The chain joins TRBV12-5 to TRBJ1-5; D call uncertain. The germline V and J ends were trimmed by 3 bases and 0 bases, with 6 bases remaining between them. The V gene's germline CDR1 is LGHNT and CDR2 FRNRAP. The CDR3 runs to 14 residues. The CDR3 loop is CASGFQLSNQPQHF. The DNA of the CDR3 is TGTGCTAGTGGTTTTCAGCTTAGCAATCAGCCCCAGCATTTT.

CDR3 nucleotide sequence: TGTGCCAGCAGAATCGGACAGGGGAGGGACGAGCAGTACTTC. It is translated as CASRIGQGRDEQYF. J is TRBJ2-7 and V is TRBV6-5; 9 bases are shared with TRBD1. CDR1 and CDR2 from the germline V gene are MNHEY and SVGAGI. Trimming cost V 6 bases and J 5 bases; bases outside gene matches: 8. The CDR3 covers 14 residues.

In nucleotides, the CDR3 is TGTGCCAGCAGTCCTCAGGGGGCCGAAGAAAAACTGTTTTTT. Protein sequence: CASSPQGAEEKLFF. The V and J genes are TRBV6-6 and TRBJ1-4, with 8 bases aligning to TRBD1. Germline V lookup: CDR1 MNHNY, CDR2 SVGAGI (reference sequence). With V trimmed by 5 bases and J by 8 bases, 7 bases remained unmatched. The CDR3 spans 14 residues.